Shown below are 14 T cell receptor beta chains from a single sample sequenced in a study of shared clonotypes between healthy human individuals. The assay was immunoSEQ multiplex PCR, and TCRdb's table has in-frame clones only and misses some. This sample has approximately 940,000 clones, with 60% to 85% found just once. Sequencing was performed on memory CD4+ T cells sorted from blood. Subset defined: CD45RA-negative fraction. These receptors were collected from a man aged 18 to 29 in good health.

The rearrangement joins TRBV6-5 to TRBJ2-6; unclear D gene. The CDR3 extends over 14 amino acids. Germline CDR1 and CDR2: MNHEY and SVGAGI. The V end lost 6 bases, the J end lost 0 bases, and 6 bases lay between the germline ends. The CDR3 coding sequence is TGTGCCAGCAGAAAGACCTCTGGGGCCAACGTCCTGACTTTC. Its translation: CASRKTSGANVLTF.

In its sample, this clone was seen once. The chain couples TRBV11-2 to TRBJ2-2, with D perhaps matching TRBD1 (6 bases). The CDR3 covers 16 residues. From germline, CDR1 is SGHAT and CDR2 FQNNGV. V lost 6 bases to trimming and J lost 3 bases, with 17 bases between them. CDR3 DNA sequence: TGTGCCAGCAGACCTATTCAGGGGCCCGACACCGGGGAGCTGTTTTTT. Protein sequence: CASRPIQGPDTGELFF.

V is TRBV4-3 and J is TRBJ2-7; TRBD1 is a possible D gene (5 bases). Germline V CDR1 and CDR2: LGHNA, YSLEER. V shed 1 base and J shed 3 bases, with 10 bases lying between them. The CDR3 runs 14 residues. The CDR3 DNA follows: TGCGCCAGCAGCCAAGCGGCAGGGATCTACGAGCAGTACTTC. Protein product: CASSQAAGIYEQYF.

Note on this clone: The sample contains more than one DNA sequence encoding this CDR3. This chain uses TRBV14 with TRBJ2-7; D remains unclear. The CDR3 is 11 amino acids. Trimming pared 1 base from V and 6 bases from J, leaving 4 bases between. CDR1 SGHDN and CDR2 FVKESK come from the germline V gene. CDR3 amino acids: CASSQGPEQYF. The CDR3 region has the DNA TGTGCCAGCAGCCAAGGACCCGAGCAGTACTTC. The variable domain in full, completed from reference TRBV14 and TRBJ2-7, reads EAGVTQFPSHSVIEKGQTVTLRCDPISGHDNLYWYRRVMGKEIKFLLHFVKESKQDESGMPNNRFLAERTGGTYSTLKVQPAELEDSGVYFCASSQGPEQYFGPGTRLTVT.

The chain has TRBV7-9 and TRBJ1-5; no firm D call. In germline, CDR1 is SEHNR, CDR2 FQNEAQ (reference sequence). V was trimmed by 1 base and J by 6 bases, leaving 7 bases between them. This CDR3 has 13 residues. CDR3 coding DNA: TGTGCCAGCAGCTTAGGGGGAATTCAGCCCCAGCATTTT. Translation gives CASSLGGIQPQHF.

This clone was counted between two and nine times. The chain is built from TRBV18 and TRBJ2-7; possible D gene TRBD2, 6 bases. CDR3 size: 15 residues. Germline assignment: CDR1 KGHSH and CDR2 LQKENI. Trimming removed 6 bases from V and 4 bases from J, with 19 bases in between. In DNA form, the CDR3 reads TGTGCCAGCTCTTCCTCCGGGACTGGGCTGTACGAGCAGTACTTC. Residues: CASSSSGTGLYEQYF.

The J gene is TRBJ2-7, the V gene TRBV7-9, with 7 positions matching TRBD2. The trim removed 2 bases at V and 5 bases at J, leaving 9 bases unmatched. Germline CDR1 SEHNR, CDR2 FQNEAQ (reference sequence). CDR3 length: 15 residues. In nucleotides, the CDR3 is TGTGCCAGCAGCTTACAGGCCGGGAGGACCAACGAGCAGTACTTC. The encoded protein is CASSLQAGRTNEQYF.

CDR3 bases: TGTGCCAGCAGTGAAAACACGAACTCCTACAATGAGCAGTTCTTC. Translated, it gives CASSENTNSYNEQFF. The chain uses TRBV2 and TRBJ2-1; no reliable D call. CDR1 is SNHLY and CDR2 is FYNNEI in the germline V gene. Trimming took 2 bases from V and 0 from J, leaving 8 bases between them. The CDR3 totals 15 residues.

The rearrangement joins TRBV18 to TRBJ1-1; weak D call: TRBD1 (5 bases). This CDR3 region has 16 residues. Trimming left V 2 bases short and J 2 bases short, with 15 bases between. Germline assignment: CDR1 KGHSH and CDR2 LQKENI. The CDR3: CASSPGAGWGNTEAFF. DNA for the CDR3: TGTGCCAGCTCACCAGGGGCAGGGTGGGGAAACACTGAAGCTTTCTTT.

The V and J genes are TRBV9 and TRBJ2-2; a weak D match, TRBD2 (6 bases). Germline CDR1 and CDR2: SGDLS and YYNGEE. Trimming took 3 bases from V and 8 from J, leaving 14 bases between them. This CDR3 is 14 amino acids long. The CDR3 coding sequence is TGTGCCAGCAGCGGGGGGACTTCCAATGGGGAGCTGTTTTTT. It yields the protein CASSGGTSNGELFF.

The V gene is TRBV4-3, the J gene TRBJ1-5, with D unclear. This CDR3 spans 15 amino acids. Germline lookup yields CDR1 LGHNA and CDR2 YSLEER. The V gene lost 0 bases and the J gene lost 2 bases, with 8 bases spanning the gap. The CDR3, as DNA: TGCGCCAGCAGCCAAGATTTTCGGGGCAATCAGCCCCAGCATTTT. It specifies CASSQDFRGNQPQHF.

This clone appeared a single time. V usage is TRBV28 and J usage is TRBJ1-2; TRBD1 aligns across 9 bases. Germline CDR1 is MDHEN and CDR2 is SYDVKM. V lost 2 bases to trimming and J lost 5 bases; unmatched junction nucleotides: 9. CDR3 length equals 16 residues. The CDR3, as DNA: TGTGCCAGCAGTTTACAAGGACAGGGGATAGGGTATGGCTACACCTTC. Translated, it gives CASSLQGQGIGYGYTF.

This chain joins TRBV7-2 and TRBJ2-2; D may correspond to TRBD1 or TRBD2 (5 bases each). Germline lookup yields CDR1 SGHTA and CDR2 FQGNSA. The germline V and J ends were trimmed by 3 bases and 0 bases, with 11 bases remaining between them. This CDR3 has 16 residues. CDR3 coding DNA: TGTGCCAGCAGCTTTTCCCGGGGCGCGAACACCGGGGAGCTGTTTTTT. Translating gives CASSFSRGANTGELFF.

Of note for this clone: One end of the junction varies from germline; a read error may be responsible. Other DNA sequences in the same sample also yield this CDR3. This sequence joins TRBV4-1 and TRBJ1-3, with 9 nucleotides matching TRBD1. This CDR3 comprises 14 residues. The germline gives CDR1 MGHRA, CDR2 YSYEKL. The CDR3: CASSQGTGGNTIYF. CDR3 DNA: TGCGCCAGCAGTCAAGGGACAGGGGGAAACACCATATATTTT.